This T cell receptor beta chain was captured in a study of shared clonotypes between healthy human individuals. The method was immunoSEQ multiplex PCR; TCRdb's version includes in-frame clones alone and lacks a portion of them. This table holds over a million clones, around 97% found once. This CDR3 is built from 15 residues. V gave up 4 bases and J gave up 0 bases; unmatched junction bases: 4. Germline loops: CDR1 SGHRS, CDR2 YFSETQ. The sample consisted of naive CD4+ T cells sorted from blood. Subset in this sample: CD45RA+ positively selected. The chain combines TRBV5-1 with TRBJ1-1, with 9 nucleotides matching TRBD1. The receptor was isolated from a man younger than 40 in good health. The chain's CDR3 is CASSGTGGVNTEAFF. In DNA form, the CDR3 reads TGCGCCAGCAGCGGAACAGGGGGCGTGAACACTGAAGCTTTCTTT.